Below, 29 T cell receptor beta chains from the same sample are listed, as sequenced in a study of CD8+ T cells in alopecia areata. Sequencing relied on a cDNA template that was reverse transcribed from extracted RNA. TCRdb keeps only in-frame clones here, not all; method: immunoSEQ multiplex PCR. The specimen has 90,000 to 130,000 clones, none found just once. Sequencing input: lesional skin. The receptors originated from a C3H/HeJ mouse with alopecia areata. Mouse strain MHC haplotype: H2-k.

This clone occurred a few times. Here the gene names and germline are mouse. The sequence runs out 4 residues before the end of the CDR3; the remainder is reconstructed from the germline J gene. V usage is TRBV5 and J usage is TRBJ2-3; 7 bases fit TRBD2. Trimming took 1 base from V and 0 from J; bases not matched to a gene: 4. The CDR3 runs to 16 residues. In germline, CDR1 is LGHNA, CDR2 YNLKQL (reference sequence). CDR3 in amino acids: CASSQGDWASAETLYF. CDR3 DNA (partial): TGTGCCAGCAGCCAAGGAGACTGGGCTAGTGCAGAA.

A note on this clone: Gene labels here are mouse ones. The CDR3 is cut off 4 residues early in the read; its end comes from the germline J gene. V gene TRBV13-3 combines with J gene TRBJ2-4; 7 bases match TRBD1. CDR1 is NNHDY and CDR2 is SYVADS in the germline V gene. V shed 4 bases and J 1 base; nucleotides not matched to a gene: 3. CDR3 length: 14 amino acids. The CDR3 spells CASSNRGGQNTLYF. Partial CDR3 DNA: TGTGCCAGCAGTAACAGGGGTGGTCAAAAC.

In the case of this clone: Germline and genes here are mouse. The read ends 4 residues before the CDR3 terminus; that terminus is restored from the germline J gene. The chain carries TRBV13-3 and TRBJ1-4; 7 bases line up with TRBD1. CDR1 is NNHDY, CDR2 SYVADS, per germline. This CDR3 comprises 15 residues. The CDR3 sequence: CASSDWDRGLERLFF. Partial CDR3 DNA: TGTGCCAGCAGTGATTGGGATAGGGGGCTCGAA.

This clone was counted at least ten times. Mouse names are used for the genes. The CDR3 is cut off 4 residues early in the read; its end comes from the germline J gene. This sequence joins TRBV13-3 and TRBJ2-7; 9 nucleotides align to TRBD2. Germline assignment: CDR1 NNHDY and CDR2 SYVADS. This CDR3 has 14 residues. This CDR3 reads CASSELGGEYEQYF. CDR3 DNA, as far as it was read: TGTGCCAGCAGTGAGCTGGGGGGGGAGTAT.

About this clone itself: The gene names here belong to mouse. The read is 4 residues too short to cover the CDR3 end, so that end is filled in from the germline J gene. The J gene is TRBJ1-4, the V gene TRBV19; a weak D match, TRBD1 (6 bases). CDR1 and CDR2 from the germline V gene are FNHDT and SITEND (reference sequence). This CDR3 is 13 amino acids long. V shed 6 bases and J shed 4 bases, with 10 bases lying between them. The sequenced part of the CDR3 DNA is TGTGCCAGCACCCCGGACAGCAACGAA. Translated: CASTPDSNE. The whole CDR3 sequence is CASTPDSNERLFF.

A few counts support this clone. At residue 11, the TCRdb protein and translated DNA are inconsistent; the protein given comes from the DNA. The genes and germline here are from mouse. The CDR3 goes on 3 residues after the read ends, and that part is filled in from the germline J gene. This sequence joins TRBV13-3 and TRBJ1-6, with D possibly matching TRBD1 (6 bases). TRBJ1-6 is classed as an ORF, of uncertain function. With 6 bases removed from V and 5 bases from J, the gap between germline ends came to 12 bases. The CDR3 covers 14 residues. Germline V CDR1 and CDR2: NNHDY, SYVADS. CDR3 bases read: TGTGCCAGCATGAGAGGGGGAGATAATTCGCCC. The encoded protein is CASMRGGDNSP. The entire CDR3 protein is CASMRGGDNSPLYF.

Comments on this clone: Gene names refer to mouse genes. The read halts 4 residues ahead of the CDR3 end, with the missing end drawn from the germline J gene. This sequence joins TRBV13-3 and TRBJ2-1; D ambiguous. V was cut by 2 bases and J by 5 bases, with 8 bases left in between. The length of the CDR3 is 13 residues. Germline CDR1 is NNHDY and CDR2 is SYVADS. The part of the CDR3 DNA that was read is TGTGCCAGCAGTGAGGCTGGCAATGCT. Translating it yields CASSEAGNA. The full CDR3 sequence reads CASSEAGNAEQFF.

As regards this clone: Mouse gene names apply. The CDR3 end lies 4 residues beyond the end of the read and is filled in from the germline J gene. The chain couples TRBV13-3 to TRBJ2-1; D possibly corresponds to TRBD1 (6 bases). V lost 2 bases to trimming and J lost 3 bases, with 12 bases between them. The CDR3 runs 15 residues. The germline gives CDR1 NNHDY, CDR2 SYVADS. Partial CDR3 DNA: TGTGCCAGCAGTGAGAACAGGGACCTCTATGCT. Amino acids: CASSENRDLYA. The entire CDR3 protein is CASSENRDLYAEQFF.

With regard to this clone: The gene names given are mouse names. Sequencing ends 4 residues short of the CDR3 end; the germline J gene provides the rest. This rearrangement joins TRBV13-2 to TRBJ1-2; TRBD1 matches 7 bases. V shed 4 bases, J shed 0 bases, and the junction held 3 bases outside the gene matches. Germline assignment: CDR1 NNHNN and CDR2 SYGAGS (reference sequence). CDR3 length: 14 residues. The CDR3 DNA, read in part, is TGTGCCAGCGGTCCCGGGACAGCAAACTCC. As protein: CASGPGTANS. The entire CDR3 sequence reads CASGPGTANSDYTF.

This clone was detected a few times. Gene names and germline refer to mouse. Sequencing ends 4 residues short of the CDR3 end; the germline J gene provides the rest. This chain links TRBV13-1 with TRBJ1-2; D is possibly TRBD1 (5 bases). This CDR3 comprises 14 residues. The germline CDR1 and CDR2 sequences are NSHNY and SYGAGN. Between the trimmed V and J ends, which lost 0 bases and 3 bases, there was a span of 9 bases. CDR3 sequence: CASSDAPGHSDYTF. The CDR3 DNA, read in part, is TGTGCCAGCAGTGATGCACCAGGGCACTCC.

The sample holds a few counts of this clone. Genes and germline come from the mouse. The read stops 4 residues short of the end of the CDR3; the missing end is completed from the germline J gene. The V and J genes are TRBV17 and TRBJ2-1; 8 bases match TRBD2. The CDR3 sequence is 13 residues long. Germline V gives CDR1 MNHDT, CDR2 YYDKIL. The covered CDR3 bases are TGTGCTAGCAGTGGGGGGGGGCGGGCT. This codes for CASSGGGRA. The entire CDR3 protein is CASSGGGRAEQFF.

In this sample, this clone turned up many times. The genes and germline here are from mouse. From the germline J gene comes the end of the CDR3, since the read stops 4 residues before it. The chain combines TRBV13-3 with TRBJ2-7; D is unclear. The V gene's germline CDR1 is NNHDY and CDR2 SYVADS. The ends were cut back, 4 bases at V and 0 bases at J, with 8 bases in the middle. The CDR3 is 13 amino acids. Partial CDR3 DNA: TGTGCCAGCAGTCCCTACATCTCCTAT. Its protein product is CASSPYISY. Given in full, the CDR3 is CASSPYISYEQYF.

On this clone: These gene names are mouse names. The CDR3 spells CASGGRDWGSSYEQYF. CDR3 DNA (partial): TGTGCCAGCGGTGGCAGGGACTGGGGGAGCTCCTAT. This chain connects TRBV13-2 to TRBJ2-7, with 11 bases matching TRBD2. The read ends 4 residues shy of where the CDR3 ends; the end is completed using the germline J gene. This CDR3 has 16 amino acids. Germline CDR1 is NNHNN and CDR2 is SYGAGS (reference sequence). The V and J ends lost 3 bases and 0 bases, in that order; junction bases with no gene match: 5.

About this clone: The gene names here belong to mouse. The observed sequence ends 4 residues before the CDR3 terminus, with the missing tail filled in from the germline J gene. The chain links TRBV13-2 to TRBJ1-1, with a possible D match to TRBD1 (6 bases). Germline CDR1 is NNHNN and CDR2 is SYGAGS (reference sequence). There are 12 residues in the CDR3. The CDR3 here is CASGGGHPEVFF. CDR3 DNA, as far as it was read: TGTGCCAGCGGTGGGGGACACCCA.

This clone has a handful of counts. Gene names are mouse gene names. This CDR3 is CASSGQSSYEQYF. Partial CDR3 DNA: TGTGCTAGCAGTGGACAAAGCTCCTAT. The V gene is TRBV17, the J gene TRBJ2-7; possible D gene TRBD1, 5 bases. Sequencing ends 4 residues short of the CDR3 end; the germline J gene provides the rest. Between the trimmed V and J ends, which lost 5 bases and 0 bases, there was a span of 8 bases. The CDR3 runs 13 residues. Germline V lookup: CDR1 MNHDT, CDR2 YYDKIL.

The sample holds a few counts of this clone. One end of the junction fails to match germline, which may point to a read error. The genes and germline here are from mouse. The CDR3 sequence is CAISFPGQGTNTGQLYF. The part of the CDR3 DNA that was read is TGTGCTATCAGTTTCCCTGGACAGGGCACAAACACCGGG. V gene TRBV29 combines with J gene TRBJ2-2, with 8 bases matching TRBD1. Coverage ceases 4 residues before the CDR3 finishes, and the germline J gene fills in the end. Germline V gene sequence: CDR1 MSHET, CDR2 SYDVDS. This CDR3 region has 17 residues. Combining the CDR3 with reference TRBV29 and TRBJ2-2 gives the whole variable domain DMKVTQMPRYLIKRMGENVLLECGQDMSHETMYWYRQDPGLGLQLIYISYDVDSNSEGDIPKGYRVSRKKREHFSLILDSAKTNQTSVYFCAISFPGQGTNTGQLYFGEGSKLTVL.

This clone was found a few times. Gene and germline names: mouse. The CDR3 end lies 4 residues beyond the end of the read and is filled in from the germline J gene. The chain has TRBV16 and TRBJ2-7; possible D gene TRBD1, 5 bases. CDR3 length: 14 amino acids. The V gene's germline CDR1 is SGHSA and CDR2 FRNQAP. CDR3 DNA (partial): TGTGCAAGCAGCTCCACTTCGGACAAATAT. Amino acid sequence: CASSSTSDKY. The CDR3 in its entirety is CASSSTSDKYEQYF.

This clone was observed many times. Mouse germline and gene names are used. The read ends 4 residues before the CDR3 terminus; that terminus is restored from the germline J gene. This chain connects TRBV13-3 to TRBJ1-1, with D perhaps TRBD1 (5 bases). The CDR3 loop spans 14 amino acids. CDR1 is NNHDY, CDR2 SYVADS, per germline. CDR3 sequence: CASSDGTGGREVFF. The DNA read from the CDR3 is TGTGCCAGCAGTGATGGGACTGGGGGGAGA.

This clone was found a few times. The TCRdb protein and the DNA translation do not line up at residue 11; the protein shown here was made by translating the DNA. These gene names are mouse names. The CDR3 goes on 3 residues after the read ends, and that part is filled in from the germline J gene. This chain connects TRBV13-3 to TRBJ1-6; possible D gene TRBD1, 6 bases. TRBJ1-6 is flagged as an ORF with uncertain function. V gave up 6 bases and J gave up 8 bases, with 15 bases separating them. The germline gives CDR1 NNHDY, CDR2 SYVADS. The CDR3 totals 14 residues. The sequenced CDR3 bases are TGTGCCAGCATGAGCAGGGGTAGGGATTCGCCC. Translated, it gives CASMSRGRDSP. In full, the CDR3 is CASMSRGRDSPLYF.

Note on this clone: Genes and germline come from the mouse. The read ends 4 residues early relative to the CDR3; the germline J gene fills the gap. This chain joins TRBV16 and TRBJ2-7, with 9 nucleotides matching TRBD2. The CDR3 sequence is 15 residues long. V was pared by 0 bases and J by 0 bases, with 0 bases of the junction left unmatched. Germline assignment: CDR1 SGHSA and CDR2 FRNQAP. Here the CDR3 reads CASSLEGLGSYEQYF. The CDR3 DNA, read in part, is TGTGCAAGCAGCTTAGAGGGACTGGGCTCCTAT. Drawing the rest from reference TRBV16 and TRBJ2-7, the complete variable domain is NAGVIQTPRHKVTGKGQEATLWCEPISGHSAVFWYRQTIVQGLEFLTYFRNQAPIDDSGMPKERFSAQMPNQSHSTLKIQSTQPQDSAVYLCASSLEGLGSYEQYFGPGTRLTVL.

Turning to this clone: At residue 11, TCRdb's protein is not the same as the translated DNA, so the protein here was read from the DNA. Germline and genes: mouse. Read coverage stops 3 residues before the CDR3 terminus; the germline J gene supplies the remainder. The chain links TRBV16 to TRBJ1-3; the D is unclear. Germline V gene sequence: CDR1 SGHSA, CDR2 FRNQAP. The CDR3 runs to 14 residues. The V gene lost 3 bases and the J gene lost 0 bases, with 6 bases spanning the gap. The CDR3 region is CASSFDTSGNTLYF. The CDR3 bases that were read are TGTGCAAGCAGCTTTGACACTTCTGGAAATACG.

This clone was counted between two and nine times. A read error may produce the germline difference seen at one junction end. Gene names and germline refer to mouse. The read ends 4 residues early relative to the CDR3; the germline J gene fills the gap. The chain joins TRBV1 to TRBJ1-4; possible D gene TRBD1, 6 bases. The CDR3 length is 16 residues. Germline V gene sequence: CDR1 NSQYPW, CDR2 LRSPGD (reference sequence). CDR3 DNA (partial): TGCACCTTCAGTGCAGACCCAGGCAGGGGCAACGAA. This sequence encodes CTFSADPGRGNE. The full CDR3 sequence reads CTFSADPGRGNERLFF.

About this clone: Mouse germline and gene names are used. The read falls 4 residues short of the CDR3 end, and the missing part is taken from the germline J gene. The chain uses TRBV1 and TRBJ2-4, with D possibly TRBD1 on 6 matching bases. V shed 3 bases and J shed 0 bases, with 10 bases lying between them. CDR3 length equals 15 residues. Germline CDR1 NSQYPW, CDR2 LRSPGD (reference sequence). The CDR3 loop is CTCSAGDTSQNTLYF. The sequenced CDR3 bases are TGCACCTGCAGTGCCGGGGACACCAGTCAAAAC.

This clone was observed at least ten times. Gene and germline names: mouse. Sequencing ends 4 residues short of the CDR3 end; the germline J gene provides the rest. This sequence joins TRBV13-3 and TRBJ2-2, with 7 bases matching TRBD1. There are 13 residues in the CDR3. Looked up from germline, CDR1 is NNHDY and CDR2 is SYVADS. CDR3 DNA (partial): TGTGCCAGCAGTGATCAGGGGGTCGGG. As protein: CASSDQGVG. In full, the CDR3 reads CASSDQGVGQLYF.

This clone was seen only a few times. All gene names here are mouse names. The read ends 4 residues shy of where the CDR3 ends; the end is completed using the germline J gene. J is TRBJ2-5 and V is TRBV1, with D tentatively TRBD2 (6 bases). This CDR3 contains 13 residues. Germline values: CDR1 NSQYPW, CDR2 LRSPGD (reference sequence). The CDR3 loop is CTCSKRGEDTQYF. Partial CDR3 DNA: TGCACCTGCAGTAAGCGGGGGGAAGAC.

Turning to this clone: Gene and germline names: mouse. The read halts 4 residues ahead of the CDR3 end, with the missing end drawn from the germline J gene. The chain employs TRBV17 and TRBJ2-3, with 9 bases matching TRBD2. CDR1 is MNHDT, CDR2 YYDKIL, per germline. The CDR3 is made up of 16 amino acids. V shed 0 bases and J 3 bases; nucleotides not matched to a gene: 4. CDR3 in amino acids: CASSRDWGGRAETLYF. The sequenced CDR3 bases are TGTGCTAGCAGTAGAGACTGGGGGGGGAGGGCAGAA.

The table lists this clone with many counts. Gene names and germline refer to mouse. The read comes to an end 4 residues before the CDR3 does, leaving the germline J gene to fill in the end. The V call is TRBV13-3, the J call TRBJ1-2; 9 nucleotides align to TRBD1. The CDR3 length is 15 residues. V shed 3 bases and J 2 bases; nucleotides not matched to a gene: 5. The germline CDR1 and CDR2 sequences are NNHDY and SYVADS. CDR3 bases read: TGTGCCAGCAGTGTCGACAGGGGGTGGAACTCC. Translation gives CASSVDRGWNS. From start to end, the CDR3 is CASSVDRGWNSDYTF.

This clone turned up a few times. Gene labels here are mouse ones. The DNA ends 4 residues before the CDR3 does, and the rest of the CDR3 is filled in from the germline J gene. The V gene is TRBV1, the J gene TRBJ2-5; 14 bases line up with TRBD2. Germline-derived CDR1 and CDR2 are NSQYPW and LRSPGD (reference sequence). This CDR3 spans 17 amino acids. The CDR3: CTCSADGGLGGRDTQYF. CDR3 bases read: TGCACCTGCAGTGCAGATGGGGGACTGGGGGGGCGCGAC.

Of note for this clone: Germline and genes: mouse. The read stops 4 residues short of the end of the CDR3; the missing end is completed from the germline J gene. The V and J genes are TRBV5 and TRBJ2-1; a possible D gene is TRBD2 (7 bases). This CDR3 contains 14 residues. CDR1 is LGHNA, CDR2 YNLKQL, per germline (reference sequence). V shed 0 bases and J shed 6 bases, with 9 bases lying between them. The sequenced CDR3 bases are TGTGCCAGCAGCCAAGATCGGGGGGCTGCT. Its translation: CASSQDRGAA. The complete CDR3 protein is CASSQDRGAAEQFF.